The T cell receptor beta chain described here comes from a study of blood T cell repertoires in COVID-19. Study summary: Spain, Italy and the United States supplied samples that represented acute and convalescent COVID-19. Nucleic acid was either cDNA or gDNA, and it came from T cells, B-cell-depleted T cells, or PBMCs.

V dropped 5 bases and J dropped 1 base, with 21 bases sitting between them. Germline assignment: CDR1 SEHNR and CDR2 FQNEAQ (reference sequence). This CDR3 spans 17 amino acids. In the original processing: From reference gene primer amplification, estimates of nucleated cell counts were derived. Method: immunoSEQ multiplex PCR; TCRdb's copy keeps in-frame clones and lacks some. V, J and clone size are those of that table, while D and trimming were read from the DNA. The sample has tens of thousands of clones, 88% seen once; the top ten hold around 15%. The sequenced material came from peripheral blood. This sequence originates from a man aged 70-80 years with acute or convalescent COVID-19. This chain connects TRBV7-9 to TRBJ2-7; the D gene is possibly TRBD1 (7 bases). CDR3 DNA: TGTGCCAGCAGCCCAGAAGGAGGGGGCGAGAAGTCCTACGAGCAGTACTTC. Protein product: CASSPEGGGEKSYEQYF.